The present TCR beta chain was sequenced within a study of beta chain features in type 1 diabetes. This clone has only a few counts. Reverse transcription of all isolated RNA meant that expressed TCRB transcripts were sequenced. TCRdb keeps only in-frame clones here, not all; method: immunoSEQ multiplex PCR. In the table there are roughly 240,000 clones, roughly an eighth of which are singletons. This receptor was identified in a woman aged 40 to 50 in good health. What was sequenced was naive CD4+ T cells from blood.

The CDR3 here is CASSLRGRLAGGYNEQFF. DNA of the CDR3: TGTGCCAGCAGCTTAAGGGGAAGACTAGCGGGGGGGTACAATGAGCAGTTCTTC. The rearrangement links TRBV7-8 to TRBJ2-1, with 14 bases matching TRBD2. V lost 2 bases, J lost 4 bases, and 7 bases stayed unmatched. This CDR3 has 18 amino acids. Germline V gene data show CDR1 as SGHVS and CDR2 as FQNEAQ.